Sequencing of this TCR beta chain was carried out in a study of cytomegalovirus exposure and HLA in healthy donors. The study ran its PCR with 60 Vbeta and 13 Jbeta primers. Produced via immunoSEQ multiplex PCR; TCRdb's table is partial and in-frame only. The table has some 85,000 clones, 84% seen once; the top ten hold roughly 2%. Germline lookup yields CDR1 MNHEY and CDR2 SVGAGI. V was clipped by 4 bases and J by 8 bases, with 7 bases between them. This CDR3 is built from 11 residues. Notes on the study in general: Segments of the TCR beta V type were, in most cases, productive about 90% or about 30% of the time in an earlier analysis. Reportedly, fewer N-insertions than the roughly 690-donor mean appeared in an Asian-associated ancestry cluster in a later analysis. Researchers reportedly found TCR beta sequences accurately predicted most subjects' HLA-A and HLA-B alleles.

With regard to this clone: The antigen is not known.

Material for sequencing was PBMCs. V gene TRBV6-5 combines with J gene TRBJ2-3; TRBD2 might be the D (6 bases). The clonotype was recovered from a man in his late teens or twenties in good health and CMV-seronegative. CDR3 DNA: TGTGCCAGCAGTTCCGGGAGTACGCAGTATTTT. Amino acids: CASSSGSTQYF.